This T cell receptor (beta chain) originates from a study of T cell repertoires in cytomegalovirus infection. At the level of the study: Public TCR beta signatures indicated both CMV infection and matching HLA type. Findings and caveats of the study: Clonotype analysis showed dominance of the ex vivo response by HLA-C-restricted CMV-specific TCR beta clonotypes.

The CDR3 is 17 residues long. Per the germline V gene, CDR1 is LGHNA and CDR2 is YSLEER. V gave up 2 bases and J gave up 3 bases; unmatched junction bases: 9. The sample holds a few counts of this clonotype. The target antigen is unknown. TCRdb called the reads again in MiXCR, with one record for every CDR3 protein. The sample contains some 440,000 distinct CDR3 sequences, 30% to 40% of which appear only once. The receptor was derived from a human donor in good health (CMV status not recorded). Some clones in this sample may be carry-over from other donors' samples. The sequencing input was PBMCs. The chain uses TRBV4-3 and TRBJ2-5, with 10 nucleotides matching TRBD2. The chain's CDR3 is CASSQQLQLAGKETQYF. CDR3 nucleotides: TGCGCCAGCAGCCAACAATTACAACTAGCGGGGAAAGAGACCCAGTACTTC.